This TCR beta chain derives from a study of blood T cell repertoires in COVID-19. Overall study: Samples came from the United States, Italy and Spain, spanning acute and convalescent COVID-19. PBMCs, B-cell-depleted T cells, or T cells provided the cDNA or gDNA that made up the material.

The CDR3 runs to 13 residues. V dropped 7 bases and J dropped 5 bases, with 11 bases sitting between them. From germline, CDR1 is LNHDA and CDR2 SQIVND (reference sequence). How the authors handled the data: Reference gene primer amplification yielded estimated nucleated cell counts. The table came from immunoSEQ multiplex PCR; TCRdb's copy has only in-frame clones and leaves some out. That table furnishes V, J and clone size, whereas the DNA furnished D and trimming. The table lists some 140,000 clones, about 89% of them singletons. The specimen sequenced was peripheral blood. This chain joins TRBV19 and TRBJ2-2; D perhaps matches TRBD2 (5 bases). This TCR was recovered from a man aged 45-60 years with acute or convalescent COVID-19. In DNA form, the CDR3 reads TGTGCCAGTATGAGGAGGTGGACCGGGGAGCTGTTTTTT. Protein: CASMRRWTGELFF. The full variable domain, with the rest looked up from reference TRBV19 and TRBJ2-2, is DGGITQSPKYLFRKEGQNVTLSCEQNLNHDAMYWYRQDPGQGLRLIYYSQIVNDFQKGDIAEGYSVSREKKESFPLTVTSAQKNPTAFYLCASMRRWTGELFFGEGSRLTVL.